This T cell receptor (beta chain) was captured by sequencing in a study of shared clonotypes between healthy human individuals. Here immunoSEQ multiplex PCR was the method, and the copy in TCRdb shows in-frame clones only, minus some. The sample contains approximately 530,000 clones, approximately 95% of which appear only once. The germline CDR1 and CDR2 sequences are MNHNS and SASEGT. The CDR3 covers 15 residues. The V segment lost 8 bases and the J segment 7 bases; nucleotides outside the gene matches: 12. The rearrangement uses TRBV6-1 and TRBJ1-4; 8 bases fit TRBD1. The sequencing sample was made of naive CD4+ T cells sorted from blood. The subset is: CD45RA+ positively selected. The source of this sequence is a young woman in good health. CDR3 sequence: CASGDGQGFLEKLFF. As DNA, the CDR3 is TGTGCCAGCGGGGATGGACAGGGTTTCCTTGAAAAACTGTTTTTT.